This T cell receptor (beta chain) was captured in a study of blood T cell repertoires in COVID-19. V lost 8 bases and J lost 3; bases outside the gene matches: 2. The CDR3 is 12 amino acids. The germline gives CDR1 MGHRA, CDR2 YSYEKL. The data were produced by immunoSEQ multiplex PCR, yet TCRdb's version contains in-frame clones alone and is incomplete. The sample yields 95,000 to 120,000 clones, roughly 84% seen once. Sequencing used peripheral blood. The rearrangement uses TRBV4-1 and TRBJ2-3; 7 nucleotides line up with TRBD2. The TCR sequence derives from a man between 35 and 55 years old with acute or convalescent COVID-19. DNA for the CDR3: TGCGCCAGCGGGGAGGGGACAGATACGCAGTATTTT. Its protein is CASGEGTDTQYF.